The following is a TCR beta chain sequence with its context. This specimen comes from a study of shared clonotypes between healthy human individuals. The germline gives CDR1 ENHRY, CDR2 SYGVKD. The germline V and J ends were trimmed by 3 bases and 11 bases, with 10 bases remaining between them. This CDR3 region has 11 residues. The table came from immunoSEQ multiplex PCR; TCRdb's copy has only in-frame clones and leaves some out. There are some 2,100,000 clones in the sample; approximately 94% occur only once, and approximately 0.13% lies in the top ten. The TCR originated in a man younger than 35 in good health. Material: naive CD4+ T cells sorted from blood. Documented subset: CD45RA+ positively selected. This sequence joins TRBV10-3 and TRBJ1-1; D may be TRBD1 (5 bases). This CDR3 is CAISDMAGAFF. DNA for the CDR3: TGTGCCATCAGTGATATGGCAGGGGCTTTCTTT.